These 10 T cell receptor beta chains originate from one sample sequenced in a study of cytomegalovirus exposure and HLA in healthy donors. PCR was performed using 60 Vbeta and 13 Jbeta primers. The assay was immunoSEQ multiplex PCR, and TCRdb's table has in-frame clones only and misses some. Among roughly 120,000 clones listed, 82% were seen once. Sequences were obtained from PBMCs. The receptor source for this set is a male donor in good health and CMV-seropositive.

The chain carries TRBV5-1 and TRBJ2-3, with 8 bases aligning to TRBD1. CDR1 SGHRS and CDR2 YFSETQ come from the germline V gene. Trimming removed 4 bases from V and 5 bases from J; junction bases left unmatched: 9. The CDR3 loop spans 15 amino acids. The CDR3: CASSPTQGAGDTQYF. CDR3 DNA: TGCGCCAGCAGCCCGACCCAGGGGGCTGGAGATACGCAGTATTTT.

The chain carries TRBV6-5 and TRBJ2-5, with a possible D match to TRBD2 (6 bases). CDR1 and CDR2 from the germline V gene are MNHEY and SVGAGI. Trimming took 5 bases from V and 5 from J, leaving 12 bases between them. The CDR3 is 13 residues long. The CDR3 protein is CASSSPGRETQYF. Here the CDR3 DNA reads TGTGCCAGCAGTAGCCCAGGGAGGGAGACCCAGTACTTC.

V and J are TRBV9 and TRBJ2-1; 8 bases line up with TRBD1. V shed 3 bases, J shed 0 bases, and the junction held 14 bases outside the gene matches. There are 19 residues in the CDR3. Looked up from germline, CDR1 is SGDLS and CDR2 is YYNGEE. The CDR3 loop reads CASSAPLGTGSRSYNEQFF. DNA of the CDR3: TGTGCCAGCAGCGCGCCTTTAGGGACAGGTTCCCGCTCCTACAATGAGCAGTTCTTC. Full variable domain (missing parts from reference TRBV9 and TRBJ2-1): DSGVTQTPKHLITATGQRVTLRCSPRSGDLSVYWYQQSLDQGLQFLIQYYNGEERAKGNILERFSAQQFPDLHSELNLSSLELGDSALYFCASSAPLGTGSRSYNEQFFGPGTRLTVL.

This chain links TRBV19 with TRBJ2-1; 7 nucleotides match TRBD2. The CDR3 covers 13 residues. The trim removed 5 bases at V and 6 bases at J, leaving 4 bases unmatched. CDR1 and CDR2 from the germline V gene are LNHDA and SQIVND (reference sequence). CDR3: CASSLGGINEQFF. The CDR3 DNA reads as TGTGCCAGTAGTCTCGGGGGGATCAATGAGCAGTTCTTC.

This chain's CDR3 is CASSADDQKNRDAWGYEQYF. As DNA, the CDR3 is TGTGCCAGCAGTGCCGACGATCAAAAAAACAGGGACGCATGGGGCTACGAGCAGTACTTC. The rearrangement joins TRBV28 to TRBJ2-7, with D possibly matching TRBD1 (6 bases). Trimming left V 5 bases short and J 3 bases short, with 32 bases between. The CDR3 is 20 residues long. The V gene's germline CDR1 is MDHEN and CDR2 SYDVKM.

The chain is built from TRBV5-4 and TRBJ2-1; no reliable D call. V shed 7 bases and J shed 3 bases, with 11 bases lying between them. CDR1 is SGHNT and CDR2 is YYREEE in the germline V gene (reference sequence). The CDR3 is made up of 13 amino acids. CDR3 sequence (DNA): TGTGCCAGCTCGGGTGAAGGCTACAATGAGCAGTTCTTC. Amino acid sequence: CASSGEGYNEQFF.

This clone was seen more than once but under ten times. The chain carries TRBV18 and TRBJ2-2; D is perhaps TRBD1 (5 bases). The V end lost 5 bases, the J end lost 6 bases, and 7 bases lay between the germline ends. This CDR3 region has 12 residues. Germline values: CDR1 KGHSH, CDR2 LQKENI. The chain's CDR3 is CASSGAAGELFF. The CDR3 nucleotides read TGTGCCAGCTCAGGGGCAGCCGGGGAGCTGTTTTTT.

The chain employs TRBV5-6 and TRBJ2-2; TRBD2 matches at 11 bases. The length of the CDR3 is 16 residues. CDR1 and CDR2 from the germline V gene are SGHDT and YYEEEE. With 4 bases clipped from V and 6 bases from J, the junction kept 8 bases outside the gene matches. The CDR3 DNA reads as TGTGCCAGCAGCCCGTCCGGGACTAGCGGTCCCGGGGAGCTGTTTTTT. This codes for CASSPSGTSGPGELFF.

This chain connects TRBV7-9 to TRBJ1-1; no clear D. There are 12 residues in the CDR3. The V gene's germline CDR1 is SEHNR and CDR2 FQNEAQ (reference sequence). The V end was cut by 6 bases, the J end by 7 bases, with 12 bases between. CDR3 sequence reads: CASSSPGSEAFF. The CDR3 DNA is TGTGCCAGCAGTTCCCCCGGGAGTGAAGCTTTCTTT.

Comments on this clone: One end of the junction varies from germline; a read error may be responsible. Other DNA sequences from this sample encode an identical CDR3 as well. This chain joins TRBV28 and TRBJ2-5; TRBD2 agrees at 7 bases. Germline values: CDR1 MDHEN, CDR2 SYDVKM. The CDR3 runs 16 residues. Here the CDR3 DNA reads TGTGCCAGCAGGGGGAGGGCAGCGGGGTACCAAGAAACCCAGTACTTC. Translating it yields CASRGRAAGYQETQYF.